This T cell receptor (beta chain) was retrieved from a study of neurological immune-mediated disorders. TCRdb used MiXCR to reprocess the 5' RACE reads, holding one entry per CDR3 protein. The data contain 75,000 to 80,000 distinct CDR3 sequences, roughly 4.8% of them seen just once; the ten biggest clones take up less than 2.5%. V gave up 0 bases and J gave up 6 bases, with 12 bases separating them. The CDR3 covers 14 residues. CDR1 and CDR2 (germline): DFQATT, SNEGSKA (reference sequence). The rearrangement links TRBV20-1 to TRBJ2-1, with D unclear. This sequence was found in a woman in her 30s with multiple sclerosis. Sequenced material: PBMCs. CDR3 in amino acids: CSARDPPPGNEQFF. DNA for the CDR3: TGCAGTGCTAGAGATCCACCACCCGGCAATGAGCAGTTCTTC.